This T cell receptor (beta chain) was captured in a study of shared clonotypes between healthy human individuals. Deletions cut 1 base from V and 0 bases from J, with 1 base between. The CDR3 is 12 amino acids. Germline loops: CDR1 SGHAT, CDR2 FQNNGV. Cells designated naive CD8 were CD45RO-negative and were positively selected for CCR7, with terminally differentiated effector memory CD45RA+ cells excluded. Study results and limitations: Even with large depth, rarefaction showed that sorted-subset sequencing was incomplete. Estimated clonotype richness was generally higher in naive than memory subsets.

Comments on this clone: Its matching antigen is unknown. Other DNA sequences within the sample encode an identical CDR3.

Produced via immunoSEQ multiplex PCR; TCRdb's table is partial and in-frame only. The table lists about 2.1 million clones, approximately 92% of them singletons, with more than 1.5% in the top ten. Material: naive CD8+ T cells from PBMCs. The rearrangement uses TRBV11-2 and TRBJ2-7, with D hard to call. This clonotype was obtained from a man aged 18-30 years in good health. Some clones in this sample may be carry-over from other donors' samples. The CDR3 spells CASSLVSYEQYF. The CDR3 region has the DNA TGTGCCAGCAGCTTAGTCTCCTACGAGCAGTACTTC. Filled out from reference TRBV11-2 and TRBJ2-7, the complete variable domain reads EAGVAQSPRYKIIEKRQSVAFWCNPISGHATLYWYQQILGQGPKLLIQFQNNGVVDDSQLPKDRFSAERLKGVDSTLKIQPAKLEDSAVYLCASSLVSYEQYFGPGTRLTVT.